This TCR beta chain emerged from a study of cytomegalovirus exposure and HLA in healthy donors. Findings and limits, study-wide: Another analysis was done later, and it associated around 17,000 TCR beta sequences with HLA alleles at 0.05 false discovery rate. It was in a later analysis that TCR association rates were seen to vary by HLA locus, highest for DRB1 and lowest for HLA-C. Reported findings show TCR beta sequences accurately forecast HLA-A and HLA-B alleles in most subjects. Most CMV-associated TCR beta chains appeared HLA-restricted in a later analysis.

V was clipped by 0 bases and J by 2 bases, with 8 bases between them. CDR1 and CDR2 (germline): SNHLY, FYNNEI. The CDR3 is 16 amino acids. Both 60 Vbeta primers and 13 Jbeta primers went into the PCR. Profiling relied on immunoSEQ multiplex PCR, and the TCRdb table lists in-frame clones only, not all of them. The sample carries fewer than 80,000 clones, about 75% recorded once. A word on this clone: Its antigen is unidentified.

The gene calls are TRBV2 and TRBJ2-6, with unresolved D. The clonotype comes from a woman aged 40 to 50 in good health and CMV-seropositive. The sequencing input was PBMCs. The chain's CDR3 is CASSEARQPGANVLTF. CDR3 nucleotides: TGTGCCAGCAGTGAAGCGCGTCAACCTGGGGCCAACGTCCTGACTTTC.